This T cell receptor beta chain was captured by sequencing in a study of response to subunit inactivated influenza vaccine. TCRdb independently ran MiXCR on the RT-PCR reads; one entry per CDR3 protein. Among roughly 570,000 distinct CDR3 sequences listed, 10% to 15% were seen once. The ends lost 1 base at V and 1 base at J; junction bases unmatched: 10. The CDR3 runs 17 residues. The germline V gene has CDR1 SGHDT and CDR2 YYEEEE. Points from the study as a whole: It was the authors' suggestion that each seasonal influenza vaccination recruits few new T cells.

Notes on this clonotype: Its cognate antigen is unknown.

The V call is TRBV5-6, the J call TRBJ2-5; 7 bases map to TRBD2. This clonotype was sampled from a man over 45 who received an inactivated influenza vaccine. The input for sequencing was PBMCs from blood, taken more than 35 days after vaccination. In nucleotides, the CDR3 is TGTGCCAGCAGCTTGTGGGGGGGACGGTGGGGCCAAGAGACCCAGTACTTC. This translates into CASSLWGGRWGQETQYF.